A selection of T cell receptor beta chains follows, all from one sample in a study of shared clonotypes between healthy human individuals. TCRdb keeps only in-frame clones here, not all; method: immunoSEQ multiplex PCR. The sample includes millions of clones, approximately 94% of them seen just once. Input material: naive CD4+ T cells sorted from blood. Receptors originate from a man aged 18 to 29 in good health. The CDR3 runs from the conserved cysteine through the conserved F or W. D genes are given only for firm matches. Expanded clones are given a class, and other clones once, few, many or no size at all.

abundance	v_gene	d_gene	j_gene	CDR3aa	CDR3nt
-	TRBV7-2	-	TRBJ1-1	CASSFARGAEAFF	TGTGCCAGCAGTTTTGCCAGGGGTGCTGAAGCTTTCTTT
-	TRBV5-4	TRBD1	TRBJ2-7	CASTKDRGETSYEQYF	TGTGCCAGCACCAAGGACAGGGGGGAAACCTCCTACGAGCAGTACTTC
once	TRBV7-9	TRBD1	TRBJ2-7	CASSLPEGQGAPYEQYF	TGTGCCAGCAGCTTGCCCGAGGGACAGGGAGCGCCCTACGAGCAGTACTTC
-	TRBV11-2	TRBD1	TRBJ2-4	CASSPGTGNIQYF	TGTGCCAGCAGTCCCGGGACAGGGAACATTCAGTACTTC
-	TRBV29-1	-	TRBJ2-7	CSVVGRRAVEQYF	TGCAGCGTTGTGGGGCGACGAGCGGTCGAGCAGTACTTC
-	TRBV30	-	TRBJ2-3	CACSQGNTDTQYF	TGTGCCTGTTCGCAGGGGAACACAGATACGCAGTATTTT
-	TRBV5-1	TRBD1	TRBJ1-2	CASSLGQGGYGYTF	TGCGCCAGCAGCTTGGGACAGGGAGGGTATGGCTACACCTTC
-	TRBV6-5	-	TRBJ1-1	CASSYLARGNTEAFF	TGTGCCAGCAGTTACTTGGCGCGGGGGAACACTGAAGCTTTCTTT
once	TRBV2	-	TRBJ1-5	CASSRDIDSNQPQHF	TGTGCCAGCTCCCGGGACATTGATAGCAATCAGCCCCAGCATTTT
-	TRBV7-8	-	TRBJ2-3	CASSFSLRSTGLDRDTQYF	TGTGCCAGCAGCTTCTCCTTAAGATCAACAGGGCTGGATAGGGATACGCAGTATTTT
-	TRBV19	TRBD1	TRBJ1-2	CASSQTGVGGYTF	TGTGCCAGCTCCCAGACAGGGGTAGGAGGCTACACCTTC
-	TRBV30	-	TRBJ1-1	CAWRAANTEAFF	TGTGCCTGGAGAGCCGCGAACACTGAAGCTTTCTTT
-	TRBV27	TRBD1	TRBJ2-7	CASSPRQGSLYF	TGTGCCAGCAGTCCTAGACAGGGGTCCCTATACTTC
-	TRBV7-3	-	TRBJ2-4	CASSLTRDSNALAKNIQYF	TGTGCCAGCAGCTTAACACGCGACAGCAACGCACTAGCCAAAAACATTCAGTACTTC
few	TRBV10-3	-	TRBJ1-1	CAISESSGSGTEAFF	TGTGCCATCAGTGAATCGTCGGGCAGCGGCACTGAAGCTTTCTTT
-	TRBV15	-	TRBJ2-2	CATSRDVKSGELFF	TGTGCCACCAGCAGAGACGTGAAATCCGGGGAGCTGTTTTTT
-	TRBV7-2	TRBD2	TRBJ2-1	CASSLTGTSVNNEQFF	TGTGCCAGCAGCTTGACTGGGACTAGCGTGAACAATGAGCAGTTCTTC
-	TRBV7-9	-	TRBJ1-2	CASSLAQAISLNYGYTF	TGTGCCAGCAGCTTAGCGCAAGCAATCTCCCTAAACTATGGCTACACCTTC
-	TRBV19	-	TRBJ2-1	CASSMPGPPANEQFF	TGTGCCAGTAGTATGCCGGGCCCCCCGGCCAATGAGCAGTTCTTC
-	TRBV27	TRBD2	TRBJ2-3	CASSLTSGGDTQYF	TGTGCCAGCAGCCTCACTAGCGGGGGAGATACGCAGTATTTT
-	TRBV7-2	TRBD2	TRBJ2-3	CASSFPSGGGTDTQYF	TGTGCCAGCAGCTTTCCTAGCGGGGGAGGTACAGATACGCAGTATTTT
-	TRBV30	TRBD2	TRBJ2-6	CAWSREGAVGGANVLTF	TGTGCCTGGAGCCGGGAGGGAGCTGTTGGTGGGGCCAACGTCCTGACTTTC
-	TRBV2	-	TRBJ2-7	CASSDGRKPYEQYF	TGTGCCAGCAGTGACGGACGGAAGCCCTACGAGCAGTACTTC
-	TRBV6-1	-	TRBJ2-5	CASSEVWGTQYF	TGTGCCAGCAGTGAGGTATGGGGGACCCAGTACTTC
-	TRBV4-3	-	TRBJ2-7	CASSQEWGVSYEQYF	TGCGCCAGCAGCCAAGAATGGGGGGTATCCTACGAGCAGTACTTC
-	TRBV5-1	TRBD2	TRBJ2-3	CASSLITSGAPGDTQYF	TGCGCCAGCAGCTTGATAACGAGCGGGGCCCCGGGAGATACGCAGTATTTT
once	TRBV9	-	TRBJ1-5	CASSPHSNQPQHF	TGTGCCAGCAGCCCCCATAGCAATCAGCCCCAGCATTTT
-	TRBV15	-	TRBJ2-5	CATSRDLAQETQYF	TGTGCCACCAGCAGAGATCTAGCCCAAGAGACCCAGTACTTC
-	TRBV9	TRBD1	TRBJ2-5	CASSGGTGVIETQYF	TGTGCCAGCAGCGGGGGGACAGGGGTAATCGAGACCCAGTACTTC
-	TRBV2	-	TRBJ1-6	CALRGGRNSPLHF	TGTGCCCTTAGGGGGGGAAGAAATTCACCCCTCCACTTT